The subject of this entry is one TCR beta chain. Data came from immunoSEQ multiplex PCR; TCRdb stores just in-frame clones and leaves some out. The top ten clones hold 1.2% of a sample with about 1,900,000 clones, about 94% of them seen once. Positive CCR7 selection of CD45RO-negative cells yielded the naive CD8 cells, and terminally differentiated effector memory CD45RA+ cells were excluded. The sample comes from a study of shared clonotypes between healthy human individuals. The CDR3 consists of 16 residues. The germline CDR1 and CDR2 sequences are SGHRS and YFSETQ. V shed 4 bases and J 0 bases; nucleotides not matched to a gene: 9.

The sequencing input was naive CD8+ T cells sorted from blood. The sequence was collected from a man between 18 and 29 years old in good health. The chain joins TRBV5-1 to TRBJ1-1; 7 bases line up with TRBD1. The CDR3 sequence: CASSTFPGQMNTEAFF. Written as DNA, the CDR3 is TGCGCCAGCAGCACCTTTCCGGGACAGATGAACACTGAAGCTTTCTTT.